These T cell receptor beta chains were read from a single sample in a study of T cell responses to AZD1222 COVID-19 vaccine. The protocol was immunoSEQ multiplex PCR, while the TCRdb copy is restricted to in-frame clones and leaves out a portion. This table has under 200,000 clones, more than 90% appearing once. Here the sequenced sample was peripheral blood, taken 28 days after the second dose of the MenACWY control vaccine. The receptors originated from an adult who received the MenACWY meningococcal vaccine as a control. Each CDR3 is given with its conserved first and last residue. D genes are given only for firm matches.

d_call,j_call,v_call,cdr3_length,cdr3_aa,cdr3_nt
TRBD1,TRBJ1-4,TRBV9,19,CASSNNLGQGARTNEKLFF,TGTGCCAGCAGCAACAACCTCGGACAGGGGGCTCGGACTAATGAAAAACTGTTTTTT
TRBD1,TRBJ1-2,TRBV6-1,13,CASSETGVLGYTF,TGTGCCAGCAGTGAAACAGGGGTCTTGGGCTACACCTTC
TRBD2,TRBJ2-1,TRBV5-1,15,CASNGREGPYNEQFF,TGCGCCAGCAACGGTCGGGAGGGCCCATACAATGAGCAGTTCTTC
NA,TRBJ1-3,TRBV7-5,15,CVRSPRSFSGNTIYF,TGTGTCAGAAGCCCTCGGTCTTTCTCTGGAAACACCATATATTTT
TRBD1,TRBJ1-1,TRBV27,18,CASRLQGFITRMNTEAFF,TGTGCCAGCAGATTACAGGGGTTCATCACTCGCATGAACACTGAAGCTTTCTTT
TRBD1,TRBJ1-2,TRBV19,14,CASSRTGGFYGYTF,TGTGCCAGTAGCCGGACAGGGGGCTTCTATGGCTACACCTTC
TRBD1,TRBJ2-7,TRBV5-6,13,CASSIWTGGEQYF,TGTGCCAGCAGCATCTGGACAGGGGGCGAGCAGTACTTC
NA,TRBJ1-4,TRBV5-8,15,CASSPPGVGNEKLFF,TGTGCCAGCAGCCCCCCCGGGGTAGGCAATGAAAAACTGTTTTTT
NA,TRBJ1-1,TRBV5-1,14,CASSLSRADTEAFF,TGCGCCAGCAGCTTGTCCAGGGCGGACACTGAAGCTTTCTTT
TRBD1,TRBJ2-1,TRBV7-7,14,CASSYGQGGNEQFF,TGTGCCAGCAGCTACGGACAGGGGGGGAATGAGCAGTTCTTC